This T cell receptor beta chain was sequenced in a study of blood T cell repertoires in COVID-19. Germline V gene sequence: CDR1 LGHNA, CDR2 YSLEER. The CDR3 has 14 residues. V gave up 4 bases and J gave up 7 bases; unmatched junction bases: 3. Participants were aged about 18 to 95 years, lived in roughly 25 US areas, and enrolled virtually. Per the original methods: Estimates of nucleated cell counts were drawn from the amplification of reference gene primers. Clones were sequenced by immunoSEQ multiplex PCR, and TCRdb holds only the in-frame ones, with some missing. Clonal size and the V and J genes are those of that table, whereas D and trimming came from the DNA. The sample consists of around 240,000 clones, about 84% of them appearing once.

The receptor was isolated from a woman aged 50 to 60 who had recovered from COVID-19. The chain recombines TRBV4-3 with TRBJ1-4, with 10 bases fitting TRBD1. The specimen sequenced was PBMCs or T cells enriched from blood (not recorded which). This CDR3 is CASSPRQGAEKLFF. The CDR3 nucleotides are TGCGCCAGCAGCCCCAGACAGGGGGCTGAAAAACTGTTTTTT.